This TCR beta chain was identified in a study of T cells in Graves' hyperthyroidism and ophthalmopathy. For the study at large: The blood sample was taken at first diagnosis, before treatment began.

Each ophthalmopathy patient scored at least 3 on the Clinical Activity Score and at least 4 on NOSPECS grade, with duration under 3 months. Patients were excluded because of uncontrolled infection, other autoimmune disease, pregnancy or lactation. Study outcomes and limitations: The model anticipated ophthalmopathy a median about 7 months pre-onset.

V was pared by 0 bases and J by 3 bases, with 12 bases between. The CDR3 length is 15 residues. Germline V lookup: CDR1 SGHVS, CDR2 FQNEAQ. Researchers took RNA transcripts and amplified the TCR beta CDR3 regions from them. The HTBI primer set drove a first-round RT-PCR of the TCR CDR3. TCRdb fed the multiplex PCR reads into MiXCR, producing one record per CDR3 protein. In the table there are 310,000 or so distinct CDR3 sequences, approximately 17% of which are singletons. This clonotype has ten or more counts. Antigen unknown. The sample consisted of blood. V and J are TRBV7-8 and TRBJ2-7, with D maybe TRBD1 (6 bases). The TCR sequence derives from a woman between 55 and 75 years old with Graves' ophthalmopathy. DNA for the CDR3: TGTGCCAGCAGCTTAGCCGCGACAGGTTTCTACGAGCAGTACTTC. As protein: CASSLAATGFYEQYF.